This is a list of T cell receptor beta chains from one sample in a study of blood T cell repertoires in COVID-19. TCRdb's copy holds only in-frame clones and misses some; the assay was immunoSEQ multiplex PCR. The repertoire holds 400,000 to 550,000 clones, around nine tenths seen once, with roughly 2% in the top ten. Sequencing input: PBMCs or T cells enriched from blood (not recorded which). The receptors shown here come from a woman between 18 and 30 years old with acute COVID-19. CDR3s include the opening cysteine and the closing phenylalanine or tryptophan. A D gene is named only where the DNA matches it firmly. The size field is filled for only some rows; it gives once, few, many or a size class.

>13|TRBJ2-5|TRBV7-7|.|.
TGTGCTAGCAGCTTAGGCGCGGAAGAGACCCAGTACTTC
CASSLGAEETQYF
>14|TRBJ2-1|TRBV5-6|.|once
TGTGCCAGCAGCTTAGGGCTAGCCCTCAATGAGCAGTTCTTC
CASSLGLALNEQFF
>16|TRBJ1-4|TRBV4-3|.|many
TGCGCCAGCAGCCAAGATTCAACGGGGGGGGGTGAAAAACTGTTTTTT
CASSQDSTGGGEKLFF
>14|TRBJ1-2|TRBV9|.|.
TGTGCCAGCAGCGTAGCTACGGAGTTTTATGGCTACACCTTC
CASSVATEFYGYTF
>12|TRBJ2-7|TRBV28|.|.
TGTGCCAGCAGTTTCTTCAGGGGCGAGCAGTACTTC
CASSFFRGEQYF
>14|TRBJ1-1|TRBV10-3|TRBD1|.
TGTGCCATCAGTGAGGTCAGGGGGCTCACTGAAGCTTTCTTT
CAISEVRGLTEAFF
>15|TRBJ1-6|TRBV9|TRBD1|.
TGTGCCAGCAGCGGGGGGACAGGGAGTAACTCACCCCTCCACTTT
CASSGGTGSNSPLHF
>12|TRBJ2-7|TRBV10-3|.|.
TGTGCCATCCGGACAGTCTCCTACGAGCAGTACTTC
CAIRTVSYEQYF
>15|TRBJ2-7|TRBV7-6|TRBD2|.
TGTGCCAGCAGCTTAGAACTAGCGGGCCACTACGAGCAGTACTTC
CASSLELAGHYEQYF
>13|TRBJ2-7|TRBV9|.|.
TGTGCCAGCAGCCCCGAATGGAGGAACGAGCAGTACTTC
CASSPEWRNEQYF
>16|TRBJ2-5|TRBV11-2|TRBD1|.
TGTGCCAGCAGCGCCGGGACAGGGCTTCTGGCGGAGACCCAGTACTTC
CASSAGTGLLAETQYF
>15|TRBJ2-5|TRBV30|.|.
TGTGCCTGGGGGGGCCATGCAGGGGTCCAAGAGACCCAGTACTTC
CAWGGHAGVQETQYF
>17|TRBJ1-1|TRBV28|.|.
TGTGCCAGCAGTCTCCTTACGGTGGCGGGGTCGGACACTGAAGCTTTCTTT
CASSLLTVAGSDTEAFF
>14|TRBJ1-3|TRBV5-6|.|.
TGTGCCAGCAGCTTGCGGGGTCCCGGAAACACCATATATTTT
CASSLRGPGNTIYF
>16|TRBJ2-2|TRBV9|.|.
TGTGCCAGCAGCGTAGCTTTGCGGTCGAACACCGGGGAGCTGTTTTTT
CASSVALRSNTGELFF
>14|TRBJ2-1|TRBV27|.|.
TGTGCCAGCAGTTTCGGGGGCTCCTACAATGAGCAGTTCTTC
CASSFGGSYNEQFF
>13|TRBJ1-5|TRBV12-3/TRBV12-4|TRBD1|.
TGTGCCAGCACCCTGACAGGGAATCAGCCCCAGCATTTT
CASTLTGNQPQHF
>11|TRBJ2-5|TRBV5-1|.|.
TGCGCCAGCATCGAGGGCGAGACCCAGTACTTC
CASIEGETQYF
>13|TRBJ2-2|TRBV7-2|.|few
TGTGCCAGCAGCTTAGATTTCGCCGGGGAGCTGTTTTTT
CASSLDFAGELFF
>15|TRBJ2-7|TRBV3-1/TRBV3-2|TRBD2|.
TGTGCCAGCAGCCACACTAGCGGGAGCTCCTACGAGCAGTACTTC
CASSHTSGSSYEQYF
>16|TRBJ2-3|TRBV28|TRBD1|.
TGTGCCAGCAGCACCCCCTCGGGACAGGGGCAAGATACGCAGTATTTT
CASSTPSGQGQDTQYF
>14|TRBJ1-2|TRBV7-9|.|.
TGTGCCAGCAGCCCATCTTCCGGACTTAGGGGCTACACCTTC
CASSPSSGLRGYTF
>14|TRBJ2-2|TRBV25-1|.|.
TGTGCCAGCAGTCGTTACAGAGACACCGGGGAGCTGTTTTTT
CASSRYRDTGELFF
>17|TRBJ1-1|TRBV11-2|.|.
TGTGCCAGCAGCCCCGTTAATGGAGGGGAACTTTTCACTGAAGCTTTCTTT
CASSPVNGGELFTEAFF
>14|TRBJ1-1|TRBV6-5|.|.
TGTGCCAGCAGTTACCTCCAGGGGTCGGCAGAAGCTTTCTTT
CASSYLQGSAEAFF
>12|TRBJ2-5|TRBV24-1|TRBD1|.
TGTGCCACCAGGGACAGGACGGAGACCCAGTACTTC
CATRDRTETQYF
>15|TRBJ2-1|TRBV7-8|TRBD2|.
TGTGCCAGCAGCATCGGACTAGCGGTTTACAATGAGCAGTTCTTC
CASSIGLAVYNEQFF
>15|TRBJ1-5|TRBV4-1|.|.
TGCGCCAGCAGCCAAGCCCATACGGGTAATCAGCCCCAGCATTTT
CASSQAHTGNQPQHF
>16|TRBJ1-5|TRBV28|TRBD1|few
TGTGCCAGCAGCCCTGGACAGGGCTTTAGCAATCAGCCCCAGCATTTT
CASSPGQGFSNQPQHF